These 25 T cell receptor beta chains came from one sample sequenced in a study of identical twins. TCRdb ran MiXCR on the 5' RACE reads and lists one entry per CDR3 protein. This sample has some 760,000 distinct CDR3 sequences; 15% to 20% occur once, and the top ten carry about an eighth. This sample also belongs to another study, concerning T cells expressing NK-cell markers.

The source material was PBMCs. These receptors all come from a woman under 30 in good health.

This clonotype was seen a few times. The chain has TRBV12-3 or TRBV12-4 and TRBJ1-5; unclear D gene. The CDR3 is 13 amino acids. V shed 2 bases and J shed 5 bases, with 7 bases lying between them. The CDR3 region has the DNA TGTGCCAGCAGTTTAAAGGTAGATCAGCCCCAGCATTTT. Its protein product is CASSLKVDQPQHF.

Only a few counts were recorded for this clonotype. V usage is TRBV24-1 and J usage is TRBJ2-3, with 7 bases lining up with TRBD1. The CDR3 spans 13 residues. The J segment lost 3 bases and the V segment lost 5 bases, leaving 1 base of the junction unmatched. Germline CDR1 KGHDR, CDR2 SFDVKD. The CDR3 nucleotides are TGTGCCACCAGTGGACAGGGTACAGATACGCAGTATTTT. It is translated as CATSGQGTDTQYF.

The V gene is TRBV9, the J gene TRBJ2-1; 7 nucleotides match TRBD2. After removal of 6 bases from V and 6 bases from J, the junction contained 12 bases not matched to a gene. Germline loops: CDR1 SGDLS, CDR2 YYNGEE. The CDR3 length is 15 residues. The CDR3 region is CASTPLRLAGNEQFF. For the CDR3, the DNA is TGTGCCAGCACCCCCCTACGACTAGCAGGCAATGAGCAGTTCTTC.

This clonotype was counted only a few times. The gene calls are TRBV10-3 and TRBJ2-1; D is possibly TRBD1 or TRBD2 (5 bases each). The CDR3 has 13 residues. Germline CDR1 is ENHRY and CDR2 is SYGVKD. Trimming shortened V by 6 bases and J by 9 bases, and 15 bases separated the two germline ends. The CDR3 loop is CAISAGTWGEQFF. CDR3 DNA sequence: TGTGCCATCAGCGCCGGGACCTGGGGTGAGCAGTTCTTC.

This clonotype was counted between two and nine times. The rearrangement joins TRBV20-1 to TRBJ2-5; D possibly corresponds to TRBD1 (5 bases). This CDR3 is built from 13 residues. CDR1 is DFQATT and CDR2 is SNEGSKA in the germline V gene (reference sequence). Trimming pared 2 bases from V and 1 base from J, leaving 8 bases between. The chain's CDR3 is CSARRGTQETQYF. The CDR3 coding sequence is TGCAGTGCTAGAAGGGGAACCCAAGAGACCCAGTACTTC.

The V and J genes are TRBV12-3 or TRBV12-4 and TRBJ1-1; 7 bases fit TRBD1. V lost 1 base and J lost 10; bases outside the gene matches: 9. The CDR3 sequence is 14 residues long. The CDR3 sequence: CASSLDRQGVGAFF. As DNA, the CDR3 is TGTGCCAGCAGTTTAGACCGACAGGGAGTGGGAGCTTTCTTT.

The V call is TRBV7-3, the J call TRBJ2-2, with D perhaps TRBD2 (6 bases). Looked up from germline, CDR1 is SGHTA and CDR2 is FQGTGA. The V end lost 5 bases, the J end lost 6 bases, and 13 bases lay between the germline ends. The CDR3 runs 14 residues. The CDR3 region has the DNA TGTGCCAGCAGCCTCCGGGACTTCGCCGGGGAGCTGTTTTTT. It yields the protein CASSLRDFAGELFF.

The chain uses TRBV19 and TRBJ2-4; 10 bases line up with TRBD1. V lost 5 bases, J lost 5 bases, and 3 bases stayed unmatched. The CDR3 covers 14 residues. From germline, CDR1 is LNHDA and CDR2 SQIVND (reference sequence). CDR3 bases: TGTGCCAGTAGTGTGACAGGGGGCGAAAACATTCAGTACTTC. It specifies CASSVTGGENIQYF.

This clonotype was seen a single time. At one of its ends the junction is not consistent with the germline gene, which may arise from a read error. The chain is built from TRBV5-3 and TRBJ2-2; D might be TRBD1 (6 bases). TRBV5-3 is an ORF, with its function uncertain. There are 14 residues in the CDR3. This chain's CDR3 is CASSPGVNSGELFF. As DNA, the CDR3 is TGTGCCAGCAGCCCAGGGGTGAACAGCGGGGAGCTGTTTTTT.

V and J are TRBV2 and TRBJ2-7; D is possibly TRBD1 (6 bases). Germline V gene lookup returns CDR1 SNHLY and CDR2 FYNNEI. This CDR3 contains 15 residues. Between the trimmed V and J ends, which lost 3 bases and 5 bases, there was a span of 17 bases. CDR3 sequence: CASSEQGLGANEQYF. The CDR3 DNA follows: TGTGCCAGCAGTGAGCAGGGGCTCGGGGCTAACGAGCAGTACTTC.

This rearrangement joins TRBV10-3 to TRBJ2-7; possible D gene TRBD2, 5 bases. The germline gives CDR1 ENHRY, CDR2 SYGVKD. CDR3 size: 13 residues. With 4 bases removed from V and 4 bases from J, the gap between germline ends came to 11 bases. The CDR3 DNA sequence: TGTGCCATCAGTGGGACGGGAAATTACGAGCAGTACTTC. Translation gives CAISGTGNYEQYF.

This chain links TRBV6-1 with TRBJ1-5, with TRBD1 matching 8 bases. The germline V gene has CDR1 MNHNS and CDR2 SASEGT. Trimming took 6 bases from V and 4 from J; bases not matched to a gene: 5. CDR3 length equals 14 residues. The CDR3 DNA reads as TGTGCCAGCAGAAAGACAGGGGATAATCAGCCCCAGCATTTT. This encodes CASRKTGDNQPQHF.

This clonotype was detected only a few times. The chain uses TRBV29-1 and TRBJ1-1, with 7 nucleotides matching TRBD1. The CDR3 consists of 17 residues. CDR1 is SQVTM and CDR2 is ANQGSEA in the germline V gene. V was pared by 0 bases and J by 1 base, with 11 bases of the junction left unmatched. The CDR3 DNA follows: TGCAGCGTTGAAGACCCTCGACAGGGTTCGGGGAACACTGAAGCTTTCTTT. It yields the protein CSVEDPRQGSGNTEAFF.

This clonotype was counted between two and nine times. The chain joins TRBV7-9 to TRBJ2-1; D gene ambiguous. This CDR3 contains 16 residues. Germline values: CDR1 SEHNR, CDR2 FQNEAQ (reference sequence). Trimming shortened V by 5 bases and J by 2 bases, and 16 bases separated the two germline ends. The DNA of the CDR3 is TGTGCCAGCAGCCCAGTCCGGTTAGGACCCTACAATGAGCAGTTCTTC. Translating gives CASSPVRLGPYNEQFF. The complete variable domain, with remaining parts taken from reference TRBV7-9 and TRBJ2-1, reads DTGVSQNPRHKITKRGQNVTFRCDPISEHNRLYWYRQTLGQGPEFLTYFQNEAQLEKSRLLSDRFSAERPKGSFSTLEIQRTEQGDSAMYLCASSPVRLGPYNEQFFGPGTRLTVL.

This clonotype was recorded a few times. The chain joins TRBV10-3 to TRBJ2-2; 10 bases line up with TRBD2. The junction had 9 bases not matched to a gene; V was cut back by 3 bases and J by 5 bases. From germline, CDR1 is ENHRY and CDR2 SYGVKD. The CDR3 is 17 amino acids. The CDR3 DNA reads TGTGCCATCAGTGATGGCGCTAGCGGGAGTCGTACCGGGGAGCTGTTTTTT. Protein sequence: CAISDGASGSRTGELFF.

The chain combines TRBV20-1 with TRBJ1-4; possible D gene TRBD1, 6 bases. CDR1 is DFQATT, CDR2 SNEGSKA, per germline (reference sequence). This CDR3 has 14 residues. V gave up 2 bases and J gave up 7 bases, with 14 bases separating them. CDR3 loop: CSARPGAGGEKLFF. The CDR3 nucleotides are TGCAGTGCTAGACCAGGGGCTGGTGGTGAAAAACTGTTTTTT.

This chain uses TRBV20-1 with TRBJ1-2, with D perhaps TRBD1 (6 bases). This CDR3 has 12 amino acids. The germline CDR1 and CDR2 sequences are DFQATT and SNEGSKA (reference sequence). V dropped 2 bases and J dropped 6 bases, with 10 bases sitting between them. The CDR3 DNA reads as TGCAGTGCTAGACCCGGGGGCGATGGCTACACCTTC. Translation gives CSARPGGDGYTF.

This clonotype was counted only a few times. The rearrangement joins TRBV12-3 or TRBV12-4 to TRBJ1-6, with 9 bases fitting TRBD1. CDR3 length: 16 residues. Unmatched junction bases numbered 9, after V lost 7 bases and J lost 5 bases. CDR3 residues: CASTSEGQGNNSPLHF. The DNA for the CDR3 is TGTGCCAGCACCTCAGAGGGACAGGGCAATAATTCACCCCTCCACTTT.

About this clonotype: The junction shows a germline mismatch at one end, possibly a read error. The V gene is TRBV29-1, the J gene TRBJ1-2, with D unclear. Germline CDR1 reads SQVTM; CDR2 reads ANQGSEA. The CDR3 loop spans 13 amino acids. CDR3 sequence: CSVDDLANYVYTF. The CDR3 nucleotides read TGCAGCGTTGACGACTTAGCTAACTATGTCTACACCTTC.

The chain is built from TRBV6-1 and TRBJ2-1; unclear D gene. Germline V gene data show CDR1 as MNHNS and CDR2 as SASEGT. With 6 bases removed from V and 0 bases from J, the gap between germline ends came to 12 bases. This CDR3 spans 15 amino acids. In DNA, the CDR3 is TGTGCCAGCAGAGCCACAACGAGCTCCTACAATGAGCAGTTCTTC. Translated: CASRATTSSYNEQFF.

The J gene is TRBJ2-7, the V gene TRBV12-5, with D perhaps matching TRBD2 (6 bases). CDR1 is LGHNT and CDR2 is FRNRAP in the germline V gene. V lost 3 bases and J 4 bases, leaving 13 bases between the germline ends. The CDR3 consists of 14 residues. DNA of the CDR3: TGTGCTAGTGGTTTCACGCGGGAAAGATACGAGCAGTACTTC. It specifies CASGFTRERYEQYF.

V usage is TRBV6-1 and J usage is TRBJ1-5; 8 bases agree with TRBD1. The CDR3 is made up of 14 amino acids. Trimming cost V 5 bases and J 3 bases; bases outside gene matches: 3. The germline V gene has CDR1 MNHNS and CDR2 SASEGT. The CDR3 bases are TGTGCCAGCAGTACACAGGGGGTCAATCAGCCCCAGCATTTT. It encodes CASSTQGVNQPQHF.

The CDR3 sequence is CASSPGLPRTDTQYF. As DNA, the CDR3 is TGTGCCAGCAGCCCCGGGCTCCCCCGCACAGATACGCAGTATTTT. The rearrangement links TRBV7-2 to TRBJ2-3, with no clear D. This CDR3 has 15 amino acids. V was clipped by 5 bases and J by 1 base, with 13 bases between them. Germline V CDR1 and CDR2: SGHTA, FQGNSA.

The DNA for the CDR3 is TGTGCCAGCAGTTACCGATCGACAGGGCTTGATCAGCCCCAGCATTTT. Encoded protein: CASSYRSTGLDQPQHF. The chain couples TRBV6-5 to TRBJ1-5, with TRBD1 matching over 7 bases. The CDR3 has 16 residues. Looked up from germline, CDR1 is MNHEY and CDR2 is SVGAGI. The V and J ends lost 2 bases and 5 bases, in that order; junction bases with no gene match: 9.

The chain combines TRBV5-1 with TRBJ2-5, with 10 bases that match TRBD1. J gave up 5 bases and V 6 bases, and 10 bases lay outside the gene matches. Germline CDR1 reads SGHRS; CDR2 reads YFSETQ. The CDR3 is made up of 15 amino acids. CDR3 DNA sequence: TGCGCCAGCAAGCCGACAGGGGGCCCGGAGGAGACCCAGTACTTC. Its translation is CASKPTGGPEETQYF.